One TCR beta chain is described in this entry. The antigen is not known. Some clones are missing from TCRdb's copy, which holds only in-frame ones; the method was immunoSEQ multiplex PCR. The table includes approximately 150,000 clones, 80% to 90% detected once. The data stem from a study of T cell responses to AZD1222 COVID-19 vaccine. Germline V gene data show CDR1 as GTSNPN and CDR2 as SVGIG (reference sequence). The CDR3 has 11 amino acids. Trimming shortened V by 8 bases and J by 6 bases, and 14 bases separated the two germline ends. Study-level points and caveats: White British donors predominated, females outnumbered males, and clonal diversity was possibly underestimated. Nearly half of the spike-specific TCRs reportedly recognize variant regions that carry no mutations.

Sample: peripheral blood, taken 28 days after the second dose of the MenACWY control vaccine. This sequence was found in an adult who received the MenACWY meningococcal vaccine as a control. The genes are TRBV30 and TRBJ2-7; TRBD1 might be the D (8 bases). In DNA form, the CDR3 reads TGTGCCGGGGGGGACAGGAGCGAGCAGTACTTC. Its protein product is CAGGDRSEQYF.